The next 21 T cell receptor beta chains were all read from a single sample in a study of blood T cells in healthy people across ages (dated by TCRdb to between 2014 and 2016). Library preparation was by 5' RACE. Instrument on record: Illumina HiSeq 2500. The second PCR ran for about 6 to 12 cycles and used a J-beta primer mix along with a sample-barcoded 5' primer. In TCRdb, the public reads were trimmed at Q25 with fastp and aligned with MiXCR, with productive beta chains retained. Duplicate CDR3 protein sequences are folded into a single record with the most common DNA and genes. The sample table shows roughly 800,000 distinct CDR3 sequences, and over 45% are seen once. About 20% of the sample goes to the ten largest clones. Sequenced: blood. These TCRs come from a man aged 25-45 years in good health.

This chain uses TRBV12-5 with TRBJ2-1, with 11 positions matching TRBD1. The CDR3 runs 15 residues. Germline assignment: CDR1 LGHNT and CDR2 FRNRAP. V was pared by 4 bases and J by 6 bases, with 5 bases of the junction left unmatched. The CDR3 bases are TGTGCTAGTGGTTCGGGGGACAGGGGGTCCAATGAGCAGTTCTTC. Translating it yields CASGSGDRGSNEQFF.

The chain recombines TRBV9 with TRBJ1-4; no reliable D call. Trimming pared 0 bases from V and 5 bases from J, leaving 8 bases between. CDR1 and CDR2 from the germline V gene are SGDLS and YYNGEE. This CDR3 region has 14 residues. The CDR3 region has the DNA TGTGCCAGCAGCGTAGGGGGTGGAAATGAAAAACTGTTTTTT. It codes for CASSVGGGNEKLFF.

This chain connects TRBV5-1 to TRBJ2-1, with 13 bases fitting TRBD2. Germline CDR1 reads SGHRS; CDR2 reads YFSETQ. Trimming took 4 bases from V and 6 from J; bases not matched to a gene: 4. This CDR3 comprises 15 residues. As DNA, the CDR3 is TGCGCCAGCAGCCGGACTAGCGGGGGATTCAATGAGCAGTTCTTC. Translation: CASSRTSGGFNEQFF. The full variable domain, with the rest looked up from reference TRBV5-1 and TRBJ2-1, is KAGVTQTPRYLIKTRGQQVTLSCSPISGHRSVSWYQQTPGQGLQFLFEYFSETQRNKGNFPGRFSGRQFSNSRSEMNVSTLELGDSALYLCASSRTSGGFNEQFFGPGTRLTVL.

This clonotype has only a few counts. This chain links TRBV29-1 with TRBJ1-1; D possibly corresponds to TRBD1 (6 bases). The length of the CDR3 is 12 residues. The germline CDR1 and CDR2 sequences are SQVTM and ANQGSEA. The V end lost 7 bases, the J end lost 1 base, and 10 bases lay between the germline ends. CDR3 in amino acids: CSGGQGNTEAFF. The CDR3 bases are TGCAGCGGGGGGCAGGGGAACACTGAAGCTTTCTTT.

V and J are TRBV6-1 and TRBJ2-1, with TRBD2 matching over 9 bases. From germline, CDR1 is MNHNS and CDR2 SASEGT. Trimming took 6 bases from V and 4 from J; bases not matched to a gene: 10. The CDR3 covers 16 residues. CDR3 sequence reads: CASSALGLANYNEQFF. DNA of the CDR3: TGTGCCAGCAGCGCATTAGGACTAGCGAATTACAATGAGCAGTTCTTC.

The chain employs TRBV6-2 or TRBV6-3 and TRBJ1-2, with D unresolved. The ends were cut back, 2 bases at V and 4 bases at J, with 14 bases in the middle. The germline gives CDR1 MNHEY, CDR2 SVGEGT. CDR3 size: 15 residues. CDR3 in amino acids: CASSYRTASIYGYTF. CDR3 DNA: TGTGCCAGCAGTTACCGAACAGCATCCATCTATGGCTACACCTTC.

The chain recombines TRBV7-2 with TRBJ2-3; D not certain. The CDR3 has 14 residues. Germline CDR1 reads SGHTA; CDR2 reads FQGNSA. Trimming shortened V by 5 bases and J by 5 bases, and 14 bases separated the two germline ends. The CDR3 DNA follows: TGTGCCAGCAGCCCACGTCTAAGGGTAGATACGCAGTATTTT. The encoded protein is CASSPRLRVDTQYF. Complete variable domain (other parts from reference TRBV7-2 and TRBJ2-3): GAGVSQSPSNKVTEKGKDVELRCDPISGHTALYWYRQSLGQGLEFLIYFQGNSAPDKSGLPSDRFSAERTGGSVSTLTIQRTQQEDSAVYLCASSPRLRVDTQYFGPGTRLTVL.

This clonotype was detected a few times. The J gene is TRBJ1-2, the V gene TRBV7-6; a weak D match, TRBD1 (5 bases). CDR1 and CDR2 from the germline V gene are SGHVS and FNYEAQ. Trimming cost V 1 base and J 8 bases, with 17 bases left between them. CDR3 length: 15 amino acids. DNA for the CDR3: TGTGCCAGCAGCTTAGAATTTGGGGCGGGGTCCGGCTACACCTTC. This codes for CASSLEFGAGSGYTF.

This clonotype was seen only a few times. This chain uses TRBV13 with TRBJ2-4; 9 bases agree with TRBD1. Unmatched junction bases numbered 13, after V lost 5 bases and J lost 8 bases. CDR3 length equals 16 residues. CDR1 is PRHDT, CDR2 FYEKMQ, per germline (reference sequence). The CDR3 coding sequence is TGTGCCAGCAGCCCCCGTCCCGGGACAGGGTCCCACATTCAGTACTTC. It is translated as CASSPRPGTGSHIQYF.

About this clonotype itself: One end of the junction varies from germline; a read error may be responsible. The rearrangement links TRBV12-3 or TRBV12-4 to TRBJ2-4; the match to TRBD1 covers 7 bases. Gene TRBJ2-7 matches the end of the DNA better, so the J call may be wrong. CDR3 length: 13 residues. The CDR3 sequence is CASRTGQSCEQYF. The CDR3 region has the DNA TGTGCCAGCAGGACGGGACAGTCCTGCGAGCAGTACTTC.

V usage is TRBV5-6 and J usage is TRBJ2-4, with 11 bases lining up with TRBD2. With 4 bases clipped from V and 13 bases from J, the junction kept 10 bases outside the gene matches. This CDR3 has 14 residues. Germline loops: CDR1 SGHDT, CDR2 YYEEEE. The CDR3 is CASSATGSGREQYF. The CDR3 coding sequence is TGTGCCAGCAGCGCGACGGGTAGCGGGAGGGAGCAGTACTTC.

The rearrangement links TRBV9 to TRBJ1-2; possible D gene TRBD1, 6 bases. The V end lost 6 bases, the J end lost 8 bases, and 17 bases lay between the germline ends. The CDR3 has 13 residues. Per germline, CDR1 SGDLS and CDR2 YYNGEE. The chain's CDR3 is CASNHQGTEGYTF. The CDR3 DNA follows: TGTGCCAGCAACCACCAGGGGACGGAGGGCTACACCTTC.

V and J are TRBV6-1 and TRBJ2-7; TRBD2 agrees at 11 bases. Germline CDR1 MNHNS, CDR2 SASEGT. With 1 base clipped from V and 3 bases from J, the junction kept 5 bases outside the gene matches. CDR3 size: 16 residues. The CDR3 loop reads CASSEEGLAAIYEQYF. The CDR3 region has the DNA TGTGCCAGCAGTGAAGAGGGACTAGCGGCAATCTACGAGCAGTACTTC.

In this sample, this clonotype turned up a few times. The V and J genes are TRBV9 and TRBJ2-1; D possibly corresponds to TRBD2 (7 bases). The V end was cut by 0 bases, the J end by 5 bases, with 15 bases between. In germline, CDR1 is SGDLS, CDR2 YYNGEE. The CDR3 sequence is 16 residues long. The CDR3 DNA reads as TGTGCCAGCAGCGTAGAGGTGGGGGGGCCCGACAATGAGCAGTTCTTC. Its translation is CASSVEVGGPDNEQFF.

This clonotype was recorded once. The chain combines TRBV4-3 with TRBJ2-7; D is unresolved. With 1 base removed from V and 1 base from J, the gap between germline ends came to 11 bases. The CDR3 contains 15 residues. The germline V gene has CDR1 LGHNA and CDR2 YSLEER. As DNA, the CDR3 is TGCGCCAGCAGCCAAGGTCCGGAGAGGTCCTACGAGCAGTACTTC. The encoded protein is CASSQGPERSYEQYF.

The chain joins TRBV2 to TRBJ2-5; D uncertain. The V gene lost 2 bases and the J gene lost 4 bases, with 11 bases spanning the gap. The CDR3 is 14 amino acids. Germline V lookup: CDR1 SNHLY, CDR2 FYNNEI. The CDR3 DNA is TGTGCCAGCAGTGAATGGGCCCGGGCAGAGACCCAGTACTTC. This translates into CASSEWARAETQYF.

The V call is TRBV7-9, the J call TRBJ2-5; D might be TRBD1 (6 bases). The DNA matches TRBJ2-7 better at its end, which makes the J call doubtful. Germline values: CDR1 SEHNR, CDR2 FQNEAQ (reference sequence). The CDR3 spans 15 residues. The chain's CDR3 is CASAPRDTLSYEQYF. In DNA, the CDR3 is TGTGCCAGTGCTCCCCGGGACACGCTCTCCTACGAGCAGTACTTC.

A word on this clonotype: The junction departs from the called germline gene at one end, perhaps through a read error. The chain employs TRBV9 and TRBJ2-5, with 8 bases fitting TRBD2. The better agreement between TRBJ2-7 and the DNA end casts doubt on the J call. CDR1 and CDR2 (germline): SGDLS, YYNGEE. The CDR3 loop spans 14 amino acids. The CDR3 spells CANSVGLADYEQYF. DNA for the CDR3: TGTGCCAACAGCGTCGGACTAGCAGATTACGAGCAGTACTTC.

The CDR3 coding sequence is TGTGCCAGCAGAAGATCAGCGGGATACAATGAGCAGTTCTTC. It codes for CASRRSAGYNEQFF. The chain joins TRBV2 to TRBJ2-1; 7 bases match TRBD2. V gave up 6 bases and J gave up 4 bases; unmatched junction bases: 6. Germline loops: CDR1 SNHLY, CDR2 FYNNEI. CDR3 length: 14 amino acids.

The chain has TRBV3-1 and TRBJ2-1; 9 nucleotides align to TRBD1. V was clipped by 6 bases and J by 8 bases; unmatched bases: 8. The CDR3 consists of 14 residues. Per the germline V gene, CDR1 is LGHDT and CDR2 is YNNKEL (reference sequence). The CDR3 coding sequence is TGTGCCAGCAGTACGGGACAGGGAGTCTATGAGCAGTTCTTC. Its protein product is CASSTGQGVYEQFF.

This clonotype was found a few times. This chain connects TRBV20-1 to TRBJ2-7; D possibly corresponds to TRBD1 (5 bases). This CDR3 spans 16 amino acids. The V end lost 6 bases, the J end lost 5 bases, and 26 bases lay between the germline ends. In germline, CDR1 is DFQATT, CDR2 SNEGSKA (reference sequence). This CDR3 reads CSAISQGSHSTNEQYF. CDR3 nucleotide sequence: TGCAGTGCCATTAGTCAGGGCTCCCACTCTACGAACGAGCAGTACTTC.